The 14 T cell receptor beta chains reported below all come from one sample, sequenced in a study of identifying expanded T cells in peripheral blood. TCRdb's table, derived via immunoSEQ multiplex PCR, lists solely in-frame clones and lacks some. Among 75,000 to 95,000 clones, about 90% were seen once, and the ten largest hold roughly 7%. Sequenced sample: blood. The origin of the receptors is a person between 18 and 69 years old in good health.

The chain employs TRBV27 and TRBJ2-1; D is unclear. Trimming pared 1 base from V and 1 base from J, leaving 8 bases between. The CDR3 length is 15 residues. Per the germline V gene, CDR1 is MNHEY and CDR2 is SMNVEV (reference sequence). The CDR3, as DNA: TGTGCCAGCAGTTTATATACAGAATCCTACAATGAGCAGTTCTTC. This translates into CASSLYTESYNEQFF.

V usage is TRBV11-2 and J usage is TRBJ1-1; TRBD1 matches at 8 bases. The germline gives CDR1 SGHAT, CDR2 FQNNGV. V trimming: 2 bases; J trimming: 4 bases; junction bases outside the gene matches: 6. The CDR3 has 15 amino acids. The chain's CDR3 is CASSLPGQGSTEAFF. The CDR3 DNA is TGTGCCAGCAGCTTACCTGGACAGGGCAGCACTGAAGCTTTCTTT. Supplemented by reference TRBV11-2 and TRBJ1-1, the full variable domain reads EAGVAQSPRYKIIEKRQSVAFWCNPISGHATLYWYQQILGQGPKLLIQFQNNGVVDDSQLPKDRFSAERLKGVDSTLKIQPAKLEDSAVYLCASSLPGQGSTEAFFGQGTRLTVV.

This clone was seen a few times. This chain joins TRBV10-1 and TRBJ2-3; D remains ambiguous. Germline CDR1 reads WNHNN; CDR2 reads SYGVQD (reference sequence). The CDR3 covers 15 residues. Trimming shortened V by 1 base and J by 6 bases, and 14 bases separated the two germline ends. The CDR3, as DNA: TGCGCCAGCAGTGAGTATGGCACCGCAACTGATACGCAGTATTTT. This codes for CASSEYGTATDTQYF.

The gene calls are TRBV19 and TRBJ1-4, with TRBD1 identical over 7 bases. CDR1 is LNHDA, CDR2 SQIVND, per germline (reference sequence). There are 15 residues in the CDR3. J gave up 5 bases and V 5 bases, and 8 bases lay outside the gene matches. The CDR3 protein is CASSPTGRRNEKLFF. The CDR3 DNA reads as TGTGCCAGTAGTCCGACAGGGCGTCGGAATGAAAAACTGTTTTTT.

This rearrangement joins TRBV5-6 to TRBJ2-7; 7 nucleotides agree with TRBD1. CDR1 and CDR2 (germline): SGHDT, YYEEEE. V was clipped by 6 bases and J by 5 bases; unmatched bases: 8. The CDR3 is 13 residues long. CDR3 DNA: TGTGCCAGCAACTCAGGGGGAAGGGACGAGCAGTACTTC. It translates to CASNSGGRDEQYF.

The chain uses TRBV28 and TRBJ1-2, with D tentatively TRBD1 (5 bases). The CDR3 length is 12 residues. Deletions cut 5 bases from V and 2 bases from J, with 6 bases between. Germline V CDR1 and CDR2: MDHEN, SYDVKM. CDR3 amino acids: CASSRQNYGYTF. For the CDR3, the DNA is TGTGCCAGCAGTCGACAGAACTATGGCTACACCTTC.

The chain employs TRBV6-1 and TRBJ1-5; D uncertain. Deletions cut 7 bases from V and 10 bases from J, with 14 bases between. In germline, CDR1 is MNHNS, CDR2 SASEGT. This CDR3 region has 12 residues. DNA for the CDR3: TGTGCCAGCACTACGGCAAGAGAACCCCAGCATTTT. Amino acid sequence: CASTTAREPQHF.

Here the CDR3 DNA reads TGTGCCTGGACCGAAACCGGGACAGAAACAGATACGCAGTATTTT. Its translation is CAWTETGTETDTQYF. The chain uses TRBV30 and TRBJ2-3, with TRBD1 identical over 7 bases. The CDR3 is 15 residues long. Germline trimming cut 4 bases from V and 3 bases from J; bases unmatched to any gene: 10. The germline CDR1 and CDR2 sequences are GTSNPN and SVGIG (reference sequence).

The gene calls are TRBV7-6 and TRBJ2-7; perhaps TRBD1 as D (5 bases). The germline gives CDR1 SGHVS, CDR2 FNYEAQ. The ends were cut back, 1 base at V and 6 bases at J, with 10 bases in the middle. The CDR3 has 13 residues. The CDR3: CASSLEGRAEQYF. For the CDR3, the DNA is TGTGCCAGCAGCTTAGAGGGCAGGGCCGAGCAGTACTTC.

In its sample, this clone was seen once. The CDR3 reads CASSPQTVGDGYTF. CDR3 sequence (DNA): TGTGCCAGCTCACCACAGACGGTCGGAGATGGCTACACCTTC. The chain recombines TRBV18 with TRBJ1-2; D remains ambiguous. The CDR3 spans 14 residues. Germline loops: CDR1 KGHSH, CDR2 LQKENI. The germline V and J ends were trimmed by 1 base and 6 bases, with 12 bases remaining between them.

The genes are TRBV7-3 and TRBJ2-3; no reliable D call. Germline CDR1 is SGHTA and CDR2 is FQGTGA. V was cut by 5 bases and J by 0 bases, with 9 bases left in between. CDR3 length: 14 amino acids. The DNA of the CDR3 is TGTGCCAGCAGCCTGGTGACTAGCACAGATACGCAGTATTTT. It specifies CASSLVTSTDTQYF.

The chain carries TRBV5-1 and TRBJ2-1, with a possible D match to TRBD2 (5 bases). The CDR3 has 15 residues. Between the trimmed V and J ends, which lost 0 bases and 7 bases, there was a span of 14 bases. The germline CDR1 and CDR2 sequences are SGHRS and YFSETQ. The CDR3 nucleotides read TGCGCCAGCAGCTTGGGGTCTGGCGGGTGGAATGAGCAGTTCTTC. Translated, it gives CASSLGSGGWNEQFF.

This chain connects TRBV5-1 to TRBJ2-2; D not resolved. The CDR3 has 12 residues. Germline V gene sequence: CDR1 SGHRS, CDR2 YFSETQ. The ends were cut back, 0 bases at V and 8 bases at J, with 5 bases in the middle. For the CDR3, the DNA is TGCGCCAGCAGCTTGGTGTCTGGGGAGCTGTTTTTT. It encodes CASSLVSGELFF.

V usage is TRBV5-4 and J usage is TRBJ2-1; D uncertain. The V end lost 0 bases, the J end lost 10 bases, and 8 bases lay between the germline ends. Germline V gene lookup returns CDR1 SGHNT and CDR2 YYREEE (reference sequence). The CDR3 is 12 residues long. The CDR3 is CASSLVGSEQFF. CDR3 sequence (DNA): TGTGCCAGCAGCTTGGTCGGCAGCGAGCAGTTCTTC.